Listed below are T cell receptor beta chains from one sample, sequenced in a study of response to subunit inactivated influenza vaccine. TCRdb ran MiXCR on the RT-PCR reads and lists one entry per CDR3 protein. The sample lists about 480,000 distinct CDR3 sequences; roughly 11% were seen once. The sample here was PBMCs from blood, taken about 6 weeks after vaccination. These receptors were taken from a man in his forties or fifties who received an inactivated influenza vaccine. CDR3s include the opening cysteine and the closing phenylalanine or tryptophan. Fields, in order: clone size, D gene, V gene, J gene, CDR3 DNA, CDR3 protein. D genes are given only for firm matches. Rows give clone size only sometimes, using once, few, many, or a class for an expanded clone.

-,-,TRBV12-3/TRBV12-4,TRBJ1-5,TGTGCCAGCAGTCCCGGGCTAGGGGCCAGCAATCAGCCCCAGCATTTT,CASSPGLGASNQPQHF
-,TRBD1,TRBV6-1,TRBJ2-7,TGTGCCAGCAGTACCTGGGACAGATTCTACGAGCAGTACTTC,CASSTWDRFYEQYF
few,-,TRBV15,TRBJ2-5,TGTGCCACCAGCACCCGACGGGAGACCCAGTACTTC,CATSTRRETQYF
-,-,TRBV5-1,TRBJ1-1,TGCGCCAGCAGCTCAGGGTGGGACACTGAAGCTTTCTTT,CASSSGWDTEAFF
many,-,TRBV7-6,TRBJ2-2,TGTGCCAGCAGCCCGATCGTGAGCACCGGGGAGCTGTTTTTT,CASSPIVSTGELFF
many,TRBD1,TRBV7-2,TRBJ1-1,TGTGCCAGCAGTTCCCGACAGGGTGGAACTGAAGCTTTCTTT,CASSSRQGGTEAFF
-,-,TRBV5-1,TRBJ1-2,TGCGCCAGCAGCTTAACAGGGACTAACTATGGCTACACCTTC,CASSLTGTNYGYTF
many,-,TRBV20-1,TRBJ1-4,TGCAGTGTTAGCGGGATCTTCGCAGAAAAACTGTTTTTT,CSVSGIFAEKLFF
many,TRBD1,TRBV5-6,TRBJ2-3,TGTGCCAGCAGCAACCGGGACAGGGGCTTTACCAATTCCAGGGATACGCAGTATTTT,CASSNRDRGFTNSRDTQYF
-,-,TRBV6-1,TRBJ2-1,TGTGCCAGCAGGGCCGCGGAGGGGGAGCAGTTCTTC,CASRAAEGEQFF
few,-,TRBV12-3/TRBV12-4,TRBJ2-2,TGTGCCAGCAGTCGACACAGAACCACCGGGGAGCTGTTTTTT,CASSRHRTTGELFF
-,TRBD1,TRBV20-1,TRBJ2-1,TGCAGTGCTAGAGATGCGGCAGGGGGCTCCTACAATGAGCAGTTCTTC,CSARDAAGGSYNEQFF
few,-,TRBV6-5,TRBJ1-1,TGTGCCAGCAGGGTGAAGAATGAAGCTTTCTTT,CASRVKNEAFF
many,-,TRBV4-2,TRBJ2-3,TGTGCCAGCAGCCAAGAACGACAGAGCACAGATACGCAGTATTTT,CASSQERQSTDTQYF
-,-,TRBV2,TRBJ2-5,TGTGCCAGCAACCCTGCCGCGGAGACCCAGTACTTC,CASNPAAETQYF
many,-,TRBV7-2,TRBJ2-7,TGTGCCAGCAGCACCTGGCGGGACGAGCAGTACTTC,CASSTWRDEQYF
many,TRBD1,TRBV12-3/TRBV12-4,TRBJ1-3,TGTGCCAGCAGCGGATACAGGGGACCTGGAAACACCATATATTTT,CASSGYRGPGNTIYF
few,-,TRBV7-2,TRBJ1-5,TGTGCCAGCAGCTCAGGGGTGGGGGGACAGCCCCAGCATTTT,CASSSGVGGQPQHF
-,-,TRBV28,TRBJ1-1,TGTGCCAGCAGTCTCCAATCCGGATTGCGGGGCACTGAAGCTTTCTTT,CASSLQSGLRGTEAFF
-,TRBD2,TRBV12-3/TRBV12-4,TRBJ2-5,TGTGCCAGCAGCTATAGCGGGAGGGGGGAGACCCAGTACTTC,CASSYSGRGETQYF
many,-,TRBV5-5,TRBJ1-1,TGTGCCAGCAGCATCTATGTGAACACTGAAGCTTTCTTT,CASSIYVNTEAFF
few,-,TRBV24-1,TRBJ2-1,TGTGCCACCAGTGATTTTTCCCATGAGCAGTTCTTC,CATSDFSHEQFF
many,-,TRBV6-5,TRBJ1-6,TGTGCCAGCAGTTTCCTCCCGGCAGGGTTAGATTCACCCCTCCACTTT,CASSFLPAGLDSPLHF
-,-,TRBV27,TRBJ2-5,TGTGCCAGCAGTTTATCACGCTCGACAGTGCAAGAGACCCAGTACTTC,CASSLSRSTVQETQYF
few,-,TRBV7-8,TRBJ1-2,TGTGCCAGCAGCTTAGACCCAGCCGACTATGGCTACACCTTC,CASSLDPADYGYTF
-,-,TRBV6-2/TRBV6-3,TRBJ2-1,TGTGCCAGCAGTTACAGTGTTTCGAGCTCCTACAATGAGCAGTTCTTC,CASSYSVSSSYNEQFF
many,-,TRBV5-1,TRBJ2-1,TGCGCCAGCAGAGGAGGGGACCCCGGGAAGTTCTTC,CASRGGDPGKFF
-,-,TRBV12-3/TRBV12-4,TRBJ1-5,TGTGCCAGCAGACCCTGGCCAGGGAGTCATCAGCCCCAGCATTTT,CASRPWPGSHQPQHF
-,TRBD2,TRBV11-1,TRBJ2-1,TGTGCCAGCAGCTTAAGGTTTAAGAGCGGGATAAGCTCCTACAATGAGCAGTTCTTC,CASSLRFKSGISSYNEQFF
few,TRBD1,TRBV4-2,TRBJ2-7,TGTGCCAGCAGCCGACCCCAGGGGGCCAGATACGAGCAGTACTTC,CASSRPQGARYEQYF
-,TRBD1,TRBV24-1,TRBJ2-5,TGTGCCACCAGTGAAACACAGGGGTACCAAGAGACCCAGTACTTC,CATSETQGYQETQYF
many,-,TRBV11-2,TRBJ2-7,TGTGCCAGCAGCCCGCCGGGCCTTCTCCTAGGCGAGCAGTACTTC,CASSPPGLLLGEQYF
-,-,TRBV7-6,TRBJ2-1,TGTGCCAGCAGCGGCCCTAGGGGCACATACAATGAGCAGTTCTTC,CASSGPRGTYNEQFF
-,-,TRBV6-2/TRBV6-3,TRBJ1-6,TGTGCCAGCAGTTACTCTTGGGGTCCCCTCCACTTT,CASSYSWGPLHF
-,TRBD2,TRBV12-3/TRBV12-4,TRBJ2-1,TGTGCCAGCAGTTTCGGCGGGAGGAGTGGGGATGAGCAGTTCTTC,CASSFGGRSGDEQFF
many,TRBD2,TRBV12-3/TRBV12-4,TRBJ2-2,TGTGCCAGCAGTTATCCCAGCGCGGGGGTCGGGGAGCTGTTTTTT,CASSYPSAGVGELFF
-,-,TRBV13,TRBJ2-2,TGTGCCAGCAGGGGAAACGGGGAGCTGTTTTTT,CASRGNGELFF
few,TRBD1,TRBV11-2,TRBJ2-7,TGTGCCAGCAGCTCGACTACCGGGACAGGGCTCTACGAGCAGTACTTC,CASSSTTGTGLYEQYF
many,TRBD1,TRBV4-2,TRBJ2-5,TGTGCCAGCAGCCGAGGAGACAGGGAAGAGACCCAGTACTTC,CASSRGDREETQYF
few,TRBD1,TRBV20-1,TRBJ1-6,TGCAGTGCTAGAGGCCGGGACAGGGTACTCTCACCCCTCCACTTT,CSARGRDRVLSPLHF
few,TRBD1,TRBV5-1,TRBJ2-2,TGCGCCAGCAGCCTTGGACAGGGGGCTGTCGGGGAGCTGTTTTTT,CASSLGQGAVGELFF
many,-,TRBV7-9,TRBJ2-3,TGTGCCAGCAGCTTCCTCGACGGCAGCACAGATACGCAGTATTTT,CASSFLDGSTDTQYF
-,TRBD1,TRBV9,TRBJ2-7,TGTGCCAGCAGCGGGGGACAGGAGAGCTACGAGCAGTACTTC,CASSGGQESYEQYF
many,-,TRBV7-9,TRBJ2-2,TGTGCCAGCAGCTATTTGGGGGACACCGGGGAGCTGTTTTTT,CASSYLGDTGELFF
few,TRBD2,TRBV20-1,TRBJ2-7,TGCAGTGCTAGGGGAGGGATGTTAAGGTCCTACGAGCAGTACTTC,CSARGGMLRSYEQYF
once,-,TRBV28,TRBJ2-1,TGTGCCAGCAGTTTCGGAAGCCGTCCTCCGTACAATGAGCAGTTCTTC,CASSFGSRPPYNEQFF
few,-,TRBV21-1,TRBJ2-7,TGTGCCAGCAGCAAACGGGGCTCGGGACTCCCGCGCGAGCAGTACTTC,CASSKRGSGLPREQYF
few,TRBD2,TRBV6-1,TRBJ2-1,TGTGCCAGCACCAAGGCCGGGACTAGCGAGAATGAGCAGTTCTTC,CASTKAGTSENEQFF
many,-,TRBV6-1,TRBJ2-3,TGTGCCAGCAGTGAGAGGGGAAGGACGCAGTATTTT,CASSERGRTQYF
-,TRBD2,TRBV15,TRBJ2-2,TGTGCCACCAGCAGAGGCGGGGGGGCCTTGAGGACCGGGGAGCTGTTTTTT,CATSRGGGALRTGELFF
-,-,TRBV14,TRBJ2-2,TGTGCCAGCAGCCTACCTGCAGCAGGGAACGGGGAGCTGTTTTTT,CASSLPAAGNGELFF
-,-,TRBV5-1,TRBJ2-5,TGCGCCAGCAGCTTGCGTTTCCAAGAGACCCAGTACTTC,CASSLRFQETQYF
-,TRBD1,TRBV7-2,TRBJ1-5,TGTGCCAGCAGCCCCCGACAGGGGGTACGGCCCCAGCATTTT,CASSPRQGVRPQHF
-,TRBD1,TRBV5-1,TRBJ2-7,TGCGCCAGCAGCTTGGCCCAGGGGGACCCTTTCTCCTACGAGCAGTACTTC,CASSLAQGDPFSYEQYF
-,-,TRBV12-3/TRBV12-4,TRBJ1-5,TGTGCCAGCAGGGACACAGGCAATCAGCCCCAGCATTTT,CASRDTGNQPQHF
few,TRBD2,TRBV12-3/TRBV12-4,TRBJ2-1,TGTGCCAGCAGACCCAGCGGGAGAACCTACAATGAGCAGTTCTTC,CASRPSGRTYNEQFF
few,-,TRBV20-1,TRBJ1-6,TGCAGTGCTAGGCCGGCCGACAGACCGAATTCACCCCTCCACTTT,CSARPADRPNSPLHF
few,TRBD1,TRBV20-1,TRBJ2-1,TGCAGTGCTAGTTCCCAGGACAGGGGGTTTGGGGAGTTCTTC,CSASSQDRGFGEFF